The clone carrying this T cell receptor (beta chain) was seen only a few times. Its antigen is currently unknown. One end of the junction fails to match germline, which may point to a read error. The data are from a study of human T cells and chemical hapten exposure. As for the study in general: Each week of the roughly 24-week study, patients had diphenylcyclopropenone applied to the scalp.

This CDR3 has 16 residues. Attachment of unique molecular identifiers to individual cDNA molecules was performed in the library. TCRdb called the RACE reads again in MiXCR, with one record for every CDR3 protein. The sample holds 90,000 to 110,000 distinct CDR3 sequences, roughly a tenth seen once. Overall study findings and caveats: Patch test score tracked positively with PT1 expanded TCR counts.

As for time point: patch test 2, 6 weeks after DPC sensitization. Stated treatment: therapeutic diphenylcyclopropenone sensitization with weekly scalp DPC. The sequence came from a woman in her thirties or forties with alopecia areata. Some clones in this sample may be carry-over from other donors' samples. The material sequenced was whole blood, taken in connection with sensitization to the hapten diphenylcyclopropenone (DPC). This chain joins TRBV12-3 or TRBV12-4 and TRBJ1-1; 10 bases agree with TRBD1. The CDR3 nucleotides read TGTGCCAGCAGTTCAGACAGGGGGCAAGCGAGCACTGAAGTTTTCTTT. This codes for CASSSDRGQASTEVFF.